This T cell receptor (beta chain) originates from a study of blood T cell repertoires in COVID-19. For the study at large: From T cells, B-cell-depleted T cells, or PBMCs came the material, which was cDNA or gDNA.

Repertoires were generated with immunoSEQ multiplex PCR, while TCRdb's copy carries only in-frame clones and drops some. The table includes roughly 100,000 clones, around 91% detected once. Germline-derived CDR1 and CDR2 are MNHEY and SMNVEV (reference sequence). CDR3 length: 18 residues. V dropped 3 bases and J dropped 7 bases, with 25 bases sitting between them. The TCR was taken from a woman older than 75 with acute or convalescent COVID-19. Input material: peripheral blood. The genes are TRBV27 and TRBJ2-1; TRBD1 might be the D (7 bases). The CDR3 loop reads CASSFFYPPGGTENEQFF. CDR3 coding DNA: TGTGCCAGCAGTTTTTTTTACCCCCCAGGGGGGACGGAAAATGAGCAGTTCTTC.